The sequence of this TCR beta chain was determined in a study of T cells after yellow fever vaccination. TCRdb fed the 5' RACE reads into MiXCR, producing one record per CDR3 protein. This table holds over 200,000 distinct CDR3 sequences, 6% to 8% found once. The CDR3 contains 17 residues. Trimming removed 3 bases from V and 2 bases from J; junction bases left unmatched: 9. Germline V gene data show CDR1 as DFQATT and CDR2 as SNEGSKA (reference sequence). The study, taken as a whole, reports: After the booster, roughly 96% of CD4 and roughly nine tenths of CD8 primary-response clones were re-detected.

As regards this clonotype: Its antigen is unknown.

The TCR originated in a man aged 30 to 39 who received the YFV17D yellow fever vaccine. This sample comprised CD4+ T cells sorted from PBMCs, obtained on the day of the yellow fever booster vaccination. This rearrangement joins TRBV20-1 to TRBJ2-6, with 8 bases matching TRBD2. In nucleotides, the CDR3 is TGCAGTGCTAGTCCCCCAAGCGGGAGCACTGGGGCCAACGTCCTGACTTTC. This sequence encodes CSASPPSGSTGANVLTF.